These 22 T cell receptor beta chains were sequenced from one sample in a study of post-analysis software for immune sequencing data. TCR beta cDNA libraries had unique molecular identifiers. Each CDR3 protein gets one entry after TCRdb re-called the PCR reads with MiXCR. Among about 760,000 distinct CDR3 sequences listed, 30% were seen once. Findings and caveats of the study: The five TRBV segments detected at higher frequency in patients than in controls included TRBV5-6, TRBV5-1 and TRBV20-1.

These receptors' antigens are unknown. Specimen: blood. The receptors shown here come from a girl between 10 and 17 years old with multiple sclerosis.

V and J are TRBV20-1 and TRBJ2-1; D is unclear. Germline V CDR1 and CDR2: DFQATT, SNEGSKA (reference sequence). V lost 0 bases and J 2 bases, leaving 14 bases between the germline ends. This CDR3 is 16 amino acids long. The CDR3 region has the DNA TGCAGTGCTAGAGAGGTGGTGGAGTATGCCTACAATGAGCAGTTCTTC. It is translated as CSAREVVEYAYNEQFF.

The chain couples TRBV3-1 to TRBJ1-1; D is possibly TRBD1 (5 bases). The CDR3 totals 15 residues. The ends were cut back, 4 bases at V and 6 bases at J, with 18 bases in the middle. Germline V gene lookup returns CDR1 LGHDT and CDR2 YNNKEL (reference sequence). The CDR3 spells CASSRGSRGGSEAFF. The DNA of the CDR3 is TGTGCCAGCAGCCGGGGCTCGAGAGGTGGATCTGAAGCTTTCTTT.

Only one count was recorded for this clonotype. The J gene is TRBJ2-7, the V gene TRBV11-3; perhaps TRBD1 as D (6 bases). Germline V gene sequence: CDR1 SGHNT, CDR2 YENEEA. V was clipped by 5 bases and J by 10 bases, with 21 bases between them. The length of the CDR3 is 14 residues. The CDR3 DNA reads TGTGCCAGCAGCCCCGGACAGCCCCAAGAGACCCAGTACGTC. Its protein product is CASSPGQPQETQYV.

The chain links TRBV20-1 to TRBJ2-1; D ambiguous. The V gene lost 8 bases and the J gene lost 1 base, with 12 bases spanning the gap. Per the germline V gene, CDR1 is DFQATT and CDR2 is SNEGSKA (reference sequence). The CDR3 has 13 amino acids. The CDR3 DNA follows: TGCAGTACACCTCGCGCTTCCTACAATGAGCAGTTCTTC. Its translation: CSTPRASYNEQFF.

The sample holds a few counts of this clonotype. The CDR3 loop reads CATSDEATQYF. In DNA form, the CDR3 reads TGTGCCACCAGTGACGAGGCTACGCAGTATTTT. The J gene is TRBJ2-3, the V gene TRBV24-1; the D is unclear. This CDR3 contains 11 residues. Trimming shortened V by 4 bases and J by 8 bases, and 6 bases separated the two germline ends. Germline CDR1 KGHDR, CDR2 SFDVKD.

The chain is built from TRBV24-1 and TRBJ2-3; 12 bases line up with TRBD2. Per the germline V gene, CDR1 is KGHDR and CDR2 is SFDVKD. The CDR3 totals 16 residues. V lost 3 bases, J lost 5 bases, and 5 bases stayed unmatched. The CDR3 sequence: CATSDTSGGLRDTQYF. The DNA of the CDR3 is TGTGCCACCAGTGATACTAGCGGGGGGCTGCGAGATACGCAGTATTTT.

The chain recombines TRBV6-5 with TRBJ1-4; D is unclear. V dropped 0 bases and J dropped 0 bases, with 14 bases sitting between them. This CDR3 region has 18 residues. The V gene's germline CDR1 is MNHEY and CDR2 SVGAGI. The CDR3 coding sequence is TGTGCCAGCAGTTACTCCTTGGCGAATCTTGCAACTAATGAAAAACTGTTTTTT. This encodes CASSYSLANLATNEKLFF.

On this clonotype itself: Just one base apart from a much larger clone, this may be a read error. This chain uses TRBV29-1 with TRBJ2-6, with D possibly TRBD1 on 6 matching bases. This CDR3 is built from 14 residues. CDR1 and CDR2 from the germline V gene are SQVTM and ANQGSEA. The CDR3 sequence is CSVTQGSGASVLTF. CDR3 DNA: TGCAGCGTAACACAGGGCTCTGGGGCCAGCGTCCTGACTTTC.

The chain has TRBV5-1 and TRBJ2-3; D perhaps matches TRBD2 (5 bases). The CDR3 length is 16 residues. From germline, CDR1 is SGHRS and CDR2 YFSETQ. The V end was cut by 0 bases, the J end by 0 bases, with 11 bases between. CDR3 amino acids: CASSLESGASTDTQYF. DNA of the CDR3: TGCGCCAGCAGCTTGGAAAGCGGCGCTAGCACAGATACGCAGTATTTT.

J is TRBJ1-2 and V is TRBV28; TRBD1 might be the D (5 bases). CDR1 is MDHEN, CDR2 SYDVKM, per germline. V lost 6 bases, J lost 4 bases, and 12 bases lay in between. The CDR3 consists of 13 residues. This CDR3 reads CASRSGRIYGYTF. The CDR3 nucleotides are TGTGCCAGCAGATCGGGACGGATCTATGGCTACACCTTC.

V gene TRBV7-2 combines with J gene TRBJ1-6; 7 nucleotides align to TRBD1. Per germline, CDR1 SGHTA and CDR2 FQGNSA. This CDR3 spans 14 amino acids. Germline trimming cut 1 base from V and 9 bases from J; bases unmatched to any gene: 3. The CDR3 protein is CASSLGPGGSPLHF. CDR3 DNA sequence: TGTGCCAGCAGCTTAGGGCCAGGGGGTTCACCCCTCCACTTT.

The chain couples TRBV28 to TRBJ2-3; TRBD2 agrees at 10 bases. Germline-derived CDR1 and CDR2 are MDHEN and SYDVKM. V was clipped by 7 bases and J by 2 bases; unmatched bases: 9. The length of the CDR3 is 16 residues. The CDR3 sequence is CASIRKRGGPTDTQYF. The DNA of the CDR3 is TGTGCCAGCATCAGAAAGCGGGGGGGACCCACAGATACGCAGTATTTT.

A few counts support this clonotype. The CDR3 nucleotides are TGTGCCAGCAGCTTAGTAGCTCGGGGTATTAATGAAAAACTGTTTTTT. Residues: CASSLVARGINEKLFF. The chain combines TRBV7-2 with TRBJ1-4; D is undetermined. CDR1 SGHTA and CDR2 FQGNSA come from the germline V gene. V lost 1 base and J lost 4, with 13 bases in between. The CDR3 runs 16 residues.

This clonotype was observed a few times. The chain combines TRBV20-1 with TRBJ1-1; no clear D gene. V dropped 0 bases and J dropped 0 bases, with 11 bases sitting between them. The germline V gene encodes CDR1 DFQATT and CDR2 SNEGSKA (reference sequence). The CDR3 length is 15 residues. The CDR3 is CSARDPPGVNTEAFF. The CDR3 coding sequence is TGCAGTGCTAGAGATCCACCCGGGGTGAACACTGAAGCTTTCTTT.

This clonotype has more than one count but fewer than ten. V usage is TRBV5-1 and J usage is TRBJ2-1, with TRBD2 as a possible D gene (5 bases). The CDR3 extends over 12 amino acids. CDR1 and CDR2 (germline): SGHRS, YFSETQ. The V end was cut by 2 bases, the J end by 12 bases, with 12 bases between. CDR3 loop: CASSFGREGQFF. Written as DNA, the CDR3 is TGCGCCAGCAGCTTTGGACGGGAAGGGCAGTTCTTC.

The chain links TRBV7-2 to TRBJ1-5, with 7 positions matching TRBD1. Germline V gene lookup returns CDR1 SGHTA and CDR2 FQGNSA. The CDR3 consists of 15 residues. Trimming took 5 bases from V and 3 from J; bases not matched to a gene: 7. The CDR3 DNA reads TGTGCCAGCAGCCCGACGGGACAGCTCAATCAGCCCCAGCATTTT. Amino acids: CASSPTGQLNQPQHF.

This clonotype occurred a few times. This chain connects TRBV28 to TRBJ2-7; D possibly corresponds to TRBD1 (6 bases). This CDR3 contains 15 residues. The germline CDR1 and CDR2 sequences are MDHEN and SYDVKM. The V end was cut by 6 bases, the J end by 6 bases, with 21 bases between. The CDR3 region has the DNA TGTGCCAGCAGCTCCCTCCGGACAGACGACTGCGAGCAGTACTTC. Amino acid sequence: CASSSLRTDDCEQYF.

J is TRBJ2-1 and V is TRBV28; 8 bases are a match to TRBD2. The CDR3 has 16 amino acids. Germline assignment: CDR1 MDHEN and CDR2 SYDVKM. J was trimmed by 3 bases and V by 5 bases; bases with no gene match: 9. The CDR3 spells CASSLLSGVGYNEQFF. DNA of the CDR3: TGTGCCAGCAGTCTACTTAGCGGGGTGGGCTACAATGAGCAGTTCTTC.

This clonotype was recorded many times. The chain combines TRBV5-1 with TRBJ2-1, with unresolved D. This CDR3 comprises 13 residues. Germline loops: CDR1 SGHRS, CDR2 YFSETQ. V was cut by 0 bases and J by 7 bases, with 8 bases left in between. The CDR3 DNA sequence: TGCGCCAGCAGCTTGGTGGGTGCTAATGAGCAGTTCTTC. Translated: CASSLVGANEQFF.

This clonotype occurred a few times. This chain links TRBV7-9 with TRBJ2-7; 7 nucleotides agree with TRBD2. J was trimmed by 3 bases and V by 5 bases; bases with no gene match: 7. Germline assignment: CDR1 SEHNR and CDR2 FQNEAQ (reference sequence). The CDR3 sequence is 14 residues long. CDR3 in amino acids: CASSVSGAGYEQYF. Written as DNA, the CDR3 is TGTGCCAGCAGCGTGAGCGGGGCAGGCTACGAGCAGTACTTC.

This clonotype has a single count. The chain carries TRBV18 and TRBJ2-7; D possibly uses TRBD1 or TRBD2 (5 bases each). Trimming shortened V by 6 bases and J by 0 bases, and 15 bases separated the two germline ends. The CDR3 is made up of 15 amino acids. Germline assignment: CDR1 KGHSH and CDR2 LQKENI. The CDR3 bases are TGTGCCAGCTCCCCCGGGACCCAAAGCTCCTACGAGCAGTACTTC. It is translated as CASSPGTQSSYEQYF.

The chain carries TRBV28 and TRBJ2-7; D perhaps matches TRBD2 (6 bases). Germline V gene data show CDR1 as MDHEN and CDR2 as SYDVKM. CDR3 size: 11 residues. Trimming left V 11 bases short and J 2 bases short, with 10 bases between. CDR3 nucleotides: TGTGCCGCGGGGCAAGCCTACGAGCAGTACTTC. This sequence encodes CAAGQAYEQYF.